The 21 T cell receptor beta chains reported below all come from one sample, sequenced in a study of monozygotic twins with inflammatory bowel disease. TCRdb reprocessed the 5' RACE reads; each CDR3 protein has one entry and no DNA is given. The sample data list 200,000 to 250,000 distinct CDR3 sequences. Sequenced material: blood. These receptor sequences come from a human donor with ulcerative colitis or Crohn's disease, or a healthy co-twin of an affected twin (not recorded which).

V and J are TRBV20-1 and TRBJ2-5. This CDR3 contains 12 residues. CDR1 is DFQATT and CDR2 is SNEGSKA in the germline V gene (reference sequence). CDR3 in amino acids: CSALTASETQYF.

The J gene is TRBJ2-3, the V gene TRBV12-3 or TRBV12-4; TCRdb indicates TRBD2, and absent DNA this call remains unverified. The CDR3 is made up of 18 amino acids. The CDR3 sequence: CASSSSFSREDRTDTQYF.

This chain connects TRBV20-1 to TRBJ2-4; there is no DNA to check the TCRdb D call of TRBD2. CDR1 and CDR2 (germline): DFQATT, SNEGSKA (reference sequence). The CDR3 runs to 14 residues. The chain's CDR3 is CSASAGLAKNIQYF.

V and J are TRBV5-1 and TRBJ2-5; no DNA is available, so the TRBD1 call from TCRdb remains unchecked. CDR1 and CDR2 from the germline V gene are SGHRS and YFSETQ. There are 14 residues in the CDR3. The CDR3 sequence: CASSLNGGVETQYF.

The rearrangement uses TRBV20-1 and TRBJ2-1; lacking DNA, the TRBD2 call made by TCRdb goes unchecked. The germline V gene encodes CDR1 DFQATT and CDR2 SNEGSKA (reference sequence). This CDR3 has 12 residues. The CDR3 sequence: CSVQREINEQFF.

J is TRBJ2-3 and V is TRBV9. This CDR3 region has 15 residues. CDR1 is SGDLS, CDR2 YYNGEE, per germline. The CDR3 is CASSVDSNPTDTQYF.

This rearrangement joins TRBV24-1 to TRBJ2-3; TCRdb's D call, TRBD2, is unchecked because there is no DNA. Germline loops: CDR1 KGHDR, CDR2 SFDVKD. CDR3 length: 17 amino acids. CDR3 amino acids: CATSGFQAGGSSDTQYF.

This sequence joins TRBV6-2 or TRBV6-3 and TRBJ1-2; absent DNA, TCRdb's TRBD1 call cannot be checked. There are 13 residues in the CDR3. Germline assignment: CDR1 MNHEY and CDR2 SVGEGT. CDR3 amino acids: CASSSPGQNGYTF.

The chain employs TRBV7-2 and TRBJ1-1; the TRBD1 assignment by TCRdb is unverifiable without DNA. The CDR3 is 16 residues long. The V gene's germline CDR1 is SGHTA and CDR2 FQGNSA. The CDR3 is CASSLGAQGMNTEAFF.

The rearrangement uses TRBV10-3 and TRBJ2-1; with no DNA, the TCRdb D assignment of TRBD2 cannot be verified. Germline V lookup: CDR1 ENHRY, CDR2 SYGVKD. The CDR3 is 17 amino acids. The CDR3 is CAIRDPRLAGAYNEQFF.

The gene calls are TRBV29-1 and TRBJ2-7; with no DNA, the TCRdb D assignment of TRBD1 cannot be verified. There are 13 residues in the CDR3. Germline values: CDR1 SQVTM, CDR2 ANQGSEA. The CDR3 reads CSALGQGTYEQYF.

V is TRBV18 and J is TRBJ2-7; TCRdb's D call, TRBD1, is unchecked because there is no DNA. CDR3 length: 15 residues. Germline V CDR1 and CDR2: KGHSH, LQKENI. This CDR3 is CASSPRDRGTAEQYF.

The chain carries TRBV6-2 or TRBV6-3 and TRBJ2-7. This CDR3 has 11 amino acids. Germline V gene sequence: CDR1 MNHEY, CDR2 SVGEGT. This CDR3 reads CASWSRNEQYF.

V usage is TRBV6-1 and J usage is TRBJ1-1. Germline CDR1 MNHNS, CDR2 SASEGT. The CDR3 covers 13 residues. The CDR3 region is CASSEHRNTEAFF.

The chain uses TRBV4-2 and TRBJ1-4. The germline gives CDR1 LGHNA, CDR2 YNFKEQ. The CDR3 extends over 16 amino acids. CDR3 amino acids: CASSQDFTPTNEKLFF.

This CDR3 is CSAREVDRGIAGYTF. The chain combines TRBV20-1 with TRBJ1-2; the D call of TRBD1 rests on TCRdb alone, since no DNA is present to check it. The CDR3 is made up of 15 amino acids. Germline CDR1 DFQATT, CDR2 SNEGSKA (reference sequence).

The chain uses TRBV7-9 and TRBJ1-5. The CDR3 runs to 15 residues. Looked up from germline, CDR1 is SEHNR and CDR2 is FQNEAQ (reference sequence). CDR3 amino acids: CASSSEAGGSMPQHF.

CDR3 sequence: CASSSSRGSYEQYF. This rearrangement joins TRBV7-9 to TRBJ2-7; TCRdb's D call of TRBD2 is untestable without DNA. This CDR3 contains 14 residues. In germline, CDR1 is SEHNR, CDR2 FQNEAQ (reference sequence).

CDR3: CASSHTGFLNTEAFF. The V call is TRBV14, the J call TRBJ1-1; the D call of TRBD1 rests on TCRdb alone, since no DNA is present to check it. CDR3 length: 15 residues. CDR1 is SGHDN, CDR2 FVKESK, per germline.

This rearrangement joins TRBV7-2 to TRBJ2-2; TCRdb outputs TRBD2, but without DNA this stays unchecked. Germline CDR1 SGHTA, CDR2 FQGNSA. This CDR3 spans 16 amino acids. The chain's CDR3 is CASSLGLAHITGELFF.

The chain combines TRBV6-6 with TRBJ2-7; TCRdb names TRBD2, which stays unverified in the absence of DNA. This CDR3 has 12 residues. The germline gives CDR1 MNHNY, CDR2 SVGAGI (reference sequence). The CDR3 region is CASSYDREVQYF.